The entry below gives a single TCR beta chain sequence along with its context. This sample was taken from a study of blood T cells in healthy people across ages. A second PCR, run for roughly 7 to 11 cycles, used a sample-barcoded 5' primer plus a J-beta primer mix. TCRdb re-derived calls from the 5' RACE reads in MiXCR, one entry per CDR3 protein. The sample lists over 1,200,000 distinct CDR3 sequences; approximately 59% were seen once. V lost 6 bases and J 1 base, leaving 13 bases between the germline ends. CDR1 MNHNS and CDR2 SASEGT come from the germline V gene. The CDR3 sequence is 15 residues long.

The chain uses TRBV6-1 and TRBJ1-5; D may be TRBD1 (6 bases). Sequenced sample: blood. The TCR comes from a man aged 18 to 30 in good health. This CDR3 reads CASRAFGQSNQPQHF. The CDR3 DNA sequence: TGTGCCAGCAGGGCGTTTGGACAGAGCAATCAGCCCCAGCATTTT.